This section outlines one T cell receptor beta chain sequence together with its context. The data are from a study of T cell changes during pregnancy in multiple sclerosis. TCRdb's copy holds only in-frame clones and misses some; the assay was immunoSEQ multiplex PCR. The sample lists 80,000 to 100,000 clones, less than 95% occurring once. This sample comprised peripheral blood, obtained in the second trimester of pregnancy. This receptor was obtained from a female donor in good health, enrolled as a control in a pregnancy study.

The CDR3 DNA follows: TGTGCCAGCAGCTCTGCGGGGCGACACTCTGGAAACACCATATATTTT. It encodes CASSSAGRHSGNTIYF. V gene TRBV7-9 combines with J gene TRBJ1-3, with D possibly matching TRBD1 (5 bases). The CDR3 runs to 16 residues. CDR1 and CDR2 from the germline V gene are SEHNR and FQNEAQ (reference sequence). With 4 bases removed from V and 0 bases from J, the gap between germline ends came to 13 bases. Together with reference TRBV7-9 and TRBJ1-3, the CDR3 gives the full variable domain: DTGVSQNPRHKITKRGQNVTFRCDPISEHNRLYWYRQTLGQGPEFLTYFQNEAQLEKSRLLSDRFSAERPKGSFSTLEIQRTEQGDSAMYLCASSSAGRHSGNTIYFGEGSWLTVV.